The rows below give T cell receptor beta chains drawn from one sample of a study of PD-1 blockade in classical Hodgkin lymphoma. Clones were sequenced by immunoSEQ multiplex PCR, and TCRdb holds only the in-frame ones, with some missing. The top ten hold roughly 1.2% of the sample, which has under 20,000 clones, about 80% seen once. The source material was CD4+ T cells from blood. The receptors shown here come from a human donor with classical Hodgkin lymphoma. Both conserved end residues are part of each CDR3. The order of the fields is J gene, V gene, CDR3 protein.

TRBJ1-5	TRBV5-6	CASSLAADAAQPQHF
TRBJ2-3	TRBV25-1	CASSESPLGTDTQYF
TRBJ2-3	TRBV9	CASSVRGTGRLDTQYF
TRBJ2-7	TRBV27	CASSLSILGKPREQYF
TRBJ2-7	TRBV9	CASSPGGSGYEQYF
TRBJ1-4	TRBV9	CASSVRGGDTNEKLFF
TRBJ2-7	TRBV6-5	CASSLLGGPDEQYF
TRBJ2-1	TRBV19	CASSIGYNEQFF
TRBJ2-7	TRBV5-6	CASSLAPGMEYF
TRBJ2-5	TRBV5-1	CASSLTDPSGETQYF
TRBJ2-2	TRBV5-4	CASSLPFSEELFF
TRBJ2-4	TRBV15	CATSRVGEVKNIQYF
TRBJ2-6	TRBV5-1	CASSLANVLTF
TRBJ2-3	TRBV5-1	CASSWGTGRSTDTQYF
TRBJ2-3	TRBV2	CASSPTRTGVPTDTQYF
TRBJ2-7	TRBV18	CASSPGTEVGEQYF
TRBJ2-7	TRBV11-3	CASSPGSAEQYF